This T cell receptor (beta chain) comes out of a study of T cell responses to AZD1222 COVID-19 vaccine. Trimming pared 3 bases from V and 4 bases from J, leaving 16 bases between. CDR3 size: 15 residues. Looked up from germline, CDR1 is LGHDT and CDR2 is YNNKEL (reference sequence). The table came from immunoSEQ multiplex PCR; TCRdb's copy has only in-frame clones and leaves some out. The sample lists about 46,000 clones, around nine tenths occurring once. Second doses were pooled across both intervals (about 4 or about 12 weeks). The TCR was taken from an adult who received the AZD1222 COVID-19 vaccine. The chain joins TRBV3-1 (or the pseudogene TRBV3-2) to TRBJ2-7; D possibly corresponds to TRBD2 (5 bases). The starting material was peripheral blood, obtained 28 days after the second AZD1222 dose. Here the CDR3 DNA reads TGTGCCAGCAGCCACTCCGGGATCTCCATGTACGAGCAGTACTTC. Its protein is CASSHSGISMYEQYF.